These T cell receptor beta chains were read from a single sample in a study of blood T cell repertoires in COVID-19. The method was immunoSEQ multiplex PCR; TCRdb's version includes in-frame clones alone and lacks a portion of them. The data contain 100,000 or so clones, 85% to 90% of them singletons. Material for sequencing was peripheral blood. All receptors come from a woman of 80 years or more with acute or convalescent COVID-19. Both conserved end residues are part of each CDR3. The D gene is left open where the match is weak. Not every row has a clone size; where given, it reads once, few, many or a size class.

>TRBV2|TRBJ2-7|once|TRBD1
CASSERTGGSYEQYF
TGTGCCAGCAGTGAAAGGACAGGGGGCTCCTACGAGCAGTACTTC
>TRBV5-1|TRBJ1-1|-|-
CASSLQGSGNTEAFF
TGCGCCAGCAGCTTACAGGGAAGCGGGAACACTGAAGCTTTCTTT
>TRBV7-9|TRBJ1-1|-|-
CASSSTGNTEAFF
TGTGCCAGCAGCTCGACAGGGAACACTGAAGCTTTCTTT
>TRBV28|TRBJ1-5|-|TRBD1
CASSPGAGGFQPQHF
TGTGCCAGCAGCCCAGGGGCAGGGGGGTTTCAGCCCCAGCATTTT
>TRBV7-2|TRBJ2-5|few|TRBD1
CASSLQDRQTQYF
TGTGCCAGCAGCTTACAGGACAGGCAGACCCAGTACTTC
>TRBV5-1|TRBJ2-6|-|TRBD2
CASSFNGLAGLRSGANVLTF
TGCGCCAGCAGCTTCAACGGACTAGCGGGTTTAAGGTCTGGGGCCAACGTCCTGACTTTC
>TRBV7-8|TRBJ2-2|-|-
CASSSRVWTSANTGELFF
TGTGCCAGCAGTTCCAGGGTATGGACAAGCGCGAACACCGGGGAGCTGTTTTTT
>TRBV5-1|TRBJ2-5|-|TRBD2
CASSFVEGSGGRETQYF
TGCGCCAGCAGCTTTGTAGAGGGTAGCGGGGGCCGGGAGACCCAGTACTTC
>TRBV19|TRBJ1-1|-|-
CASSTQVETEAFF
TGTGCCAGTAGTACGCAGGTAGAGACTGAAGCTTTCTTT
>TRBV3-1/TRBV3-2|TRBJ1-3|-|-
CASSQRVRERNTIYF
TGTGCCAGCAGCCAAAGGGTCAGGGAAAGAAACACCATATATTTT
>TRBV9|TRBJ2-3|once|TRBD2
CASSPTGEGLVTDTQYF
TGCGCCAGCAGCCCAACGGGGGAGGGCCTGGTCACAGATACGCAGTATTTT